The 28 T cell receptor beta chains given below trace back to one sample, sequenced in a study of T cell clonality in common variable immunodeficiency. Here immunoSEQ multiplex PCR was the method, and the copy in TCRdb shows in-frame clones only, minus some. The sample contains tens of thousands of clones, none of them singletons. Sequencing input: peripheral blood mononuclear cells. These receptors originate from a person aged 18 to 75 in good health.

This clone was observed many times. The sequence runs out 3 residues before the end of the CDR3; the remainder is reconstructed from the germline J gene. The chain carries TRBV28 and TRBJ2-5, with 7 bases fitting TRBD1. V gave up 3 bases and J gave up 5 bases; unmatched junction bases: 9. The CDR3 covers 15 residues. From germline, CDR1 is MDHEN and CDR2 SYDVKM. The CDR3 reads CASSLDRLRWETQYF. CDR3 DNA (partial): TGTGCCAGCAGTTTGGACAGGCTTCGATGGGAGACC.

This clone has at least ten counts. Relative to the germline gene, one junction end is altered; a read error may explain this. Read coverage stops 3 residues before the CDR3 terminus; the germline J gene supplies the remainder. The rearrangement uses TRBV4-2 and TRBJ1-2, with D maybe TRBD1 (6 bases). Germline values: CDR1 LGHNA, CDR2 YNFKEQ. The CDR3 covers 14 residues. The sequenced CDR3 bases are TGCGCCAGCAGCCAAGTTGGACAGACCTATGGC. Its protein is CASSQVGQTYG. The CDR3 in its entirety is CASSQVGQTYGYTF.

This clone has a count of ten or more. Coverage ceases 3 residues before the CDR3 finishes, and the germline J gene fills in the end. The same CDR3 is also encoded by other DNA sequences in this sample. The chain has TRBV10-1 and TRBJ1-1; 10 nucleotides match TRBD1. J gave up 4 bases and V 3 bases, and 8 bases lay outside the gene matches. The CDR3 has 16 residues. Germline V CDR1 and CDR2: WNHNN, SYGVQD (reference sequence). The part of the CDR3 DNA that was read is TGCGCCAGCAGTGATAAATCCGGGACAGGGGTCACTGAA. This encodes CASSDKSGTGVTE. The CDR3 as a whole reads CASSDKSGTGVTEAFF.

There are many counts of this clone. The sequence runs out 3 residues before the end of the CDR3; the remainder is reconstructed from the germline J gene. This sequence joins TRBV7-9 and TRBJ1-1, with 10 bases identical to TRBD1. Germline CDR1 and CDR2: SEHNR and FQNEAQ (reference sequence). This CDR3 is 14 amino acids long. Trimming cost V 5 bases and J 5 bases; bases outside gene matches: 5. The covered CDR3 bases are TGTGCCAGCAGCGGCCGGACAGGGGGGACTGAA. Protein: CASSGRTGGTE. The whole CDR3 sequence is CASSGRTGGTEAFF.

This clone was counted at least ten times. The read gets to within 3 residues of the CDR3 end, and the germline J gene fills in the rest. V and J are TRBV5-4 and TRBJ1-1, with 8 bases identical to TRBD1. This CDR3 spans 11 amino acids. The germline V gene encodes CDR1 SGHNT and CDR2 YYREEE (reference sequence). The CDR3 is CASTRGPEAFF. The CDR3 bases that were read are TGTGCCAGCACCAGGGGGCCAGAA. Looking up the rest from reference TRBV5-4 and TRBJ1-1 gives the full variable domain: ETGVTQSPTHLIKTRGQQVTLRCSSQSGHNTVSWYQQALGQGPQFIFQYYREEENGRGNFPPRFSGLQFPNYSSELNVNALELDDSALYLCASTRGPEAFFGQGTRLTVV.

This clone was recorded at least ten times. The CDR3 extends 3 residues past the end of the read, so its final part is completed from the germline J gene. This chain uses TRBV20-1 with TRBJ2-7, with 11 bases that match TRBD2. Germline lookup yields CDR1 DFQATT and CDR2 SNEGSKA (reference sequence). This CDR3 comprises 15 residues. V shed 3 bases and J 5 bases; nucleotides not matched to a gene: 9. The CDR3 DNA, read in part, is TGCAGTGCTAGCTTAACTAGCGGGAGAGGAGACGAG. This encodes CSASLTSGRGDE. The entire CDR3 protein reads CSASLTSGRGDEQYF.

In this sample, this clone turned up many times. Read sequence stops 3 residues before the CDR3 end, and the germline J gene provides the missing end. The gene calls are TRBV24-1 and TRBJ2-5; weak D call: TRBD2 (7 bases). Germline V gene data show CDR1 as KGHDR and CDR2 as SFDVKD. The V and J ends lost 4 bases and 5 bases respectively, with 16 bases between them. The CDR3 is 15 residues long. CDR3 loop: CATSDPQGGGETQYF. The CDR3 bases that were read are TGTGCCACCAGTGACCCTCAAGGGGGAGGGGAGACC.

This clone was seen more than once but under ten times. The read ends 3 residues early relative to the CDR3; the germline J gene fills the gap. The V and J genes are TRBV6-4 and TRBJ1-5; D possibly corresponds to TRBD1 (5 bases). Trimming took off 2 bases at V and 2 bases at J, with 7 bases between the two ends. The CDR3 is made up of 14 amino acids. The germline CDR1 and CDR2 sequences are MRHNA and SNTAGT. CDR3 residues: CASSDRGGNQPQHF. CDR3 bases read: TGTGCCAGCAGTGACAGGGGCGGCAATCAGCCC.

Ten or more counts support this clone. The CDR3 is cut off 3 residues early in the read; its end comes from the germline J gene. The chain links TRBV5-1 to TRBJ1-1; 7 bases match TRBD1. Germline-derived CDR1 and CDR2 are SGHRS and YFSETQ. There are 13 residues in the CDR3. V trimming: 0 bases; J trimming: 7 bases; junction bases outside the gene matches: 3. CDR3 DNA (partial): TGCGCCAGCAGCTTGGGGGGACAGATTGAA. Its translation: CASSLGGQIE. The entire CDR3 protein reads CASSLGGQIEAFF.

This clone has ten or more counts. The read stops 3 residues short of the end of the CDR3; the missing end is completed from the germline J gene. This rearrangement joins TRBV5-1 to TRBJ1-2, with TRBD1 identical over 10 bases. V lost 4 bases and J lost 5; bases outside the gene matches: 11. The CDR3 spans 16 residues. Per germline, CDR1 SGHRS and CDR2 YFSETQ. CDR3 DNA, as far as it was read: TGCGCCAGCAGCCAGGAGGGACAGGGGATGTGGTATGGC. Its translation is CASSQEGQGMWYG. The whole CDR3 protein reads CASSQEGQGMWYGYTF.

The sample holds many counts of this clone. Sequencing ends 3 residues short of the CDR3 end; the germline J gene provides the rest. The V and J genes are TRBV12-3 or TRBV12-4 and TRBJ2-7, with D perhaps matching TRBD1 (5 bases). V was trimmed by 4 bases and J by 6 bases, leaving 7 bases between them. This CDR3 comprises 11 residues. The chain's CDR3 is CASSSGFEQYF. The DNA read from the CDR3 is TGTGCCAGCAGTTCAGGGTTCGAG.

This clone came up many times. The read is 3 residues too short to cover the CDR3 end, so that end is filled in from the germline J gene. The chain uses TRBV19 and TRBJ1-1; D is uncertain. In germline, CDR1 is LNHDA, CDR2 SQIVND (reference sequence). This CDR3 comprises 13 residues. The germline V and J ends were trimmed by 7 bases and 3 bases, with 12 bases remaining between them. Partial CDR3 DNA: TGTGCCAGTAATAGCAACCCCGACACTGAA. As protein: CASNSNPDTE. The full CDR3 is CASNSNPDTEAFF.

At least ten counts were recorded for this clone. The read stops 3 residues short of the end of the CDR3; the missing end is completed from the germline J gene. The rearrangement uses TRBV4-2 and TRBJ2-2; 8 positions match TRBD1. Germline lookup yields CDR1 LGHNA and CDR2 YNFKEQ. The CDR3 has 15 amino acids. V lost 4 bases to trimming and J lost 1 base; unmatched junction nucleotides: 2. The CDR3 bases that were read are TGTGCCAGCAGCCCCGGGACAGGGAACACCGGGGAG. Protein product: CASSPGTGNTGE. The entire CDR3 protein is CASSPGTGNTGELFF.

This clone was recorded at least ten times. CDR3: CASSFDSDSEQFF. The sequenced CDR3 bases are TGTGCCAGCAGCTTTGACAGTGACAGTGAG. The chain uses TRBV7-2 and TRBJ2-1, with D possibly TRBD1 on 5 matching bases. The CDR3 extends 3 residues past the end of the read, so its final part is completed from the germline J gene. The ends were cut back, 3 bases at V and 9 bases at J, with 12 bases in the middle. Germline CDR1 reads SGHTA; CDR2 reads FQGNSA. The CDR3 consists of 13 residues. The whole variable domain, filled in from reference TRBV7-2 and TRBJ2-1, reads GAGVSQSPSNKVTEKGKDVELRCDPISGHTALYWYRQSLGQGLEFLIYFQGNSAPDKSGLPSDRFSAERTGGSVSTLTIQRTQQEDSAVYLCASSFDSDSEQFFGPGTRLTVL.

Ten or more counts support this clone. The missing CDR3 end, 3 residues past where the read stops, is filled in from the germline J gene. The chain employs TRBV7-2 and TRBJ1-1; D remains unclear. Germline values: CDR1 SGHTA, CDR2 FQGNSA. The V and J ends lost 1 base and 0 bases respectively, with 9 bases between them. The CDR3 totals 15 residues. CDR3 sequence reads: CASSLGKVMNTEAFF. Incomplete CDR3 DNA: TGTGCCAGCAGCTTAGGTAAGGTTATGAACACTGAA. Full variable domain (remainder filled in from reference TRBV7-2 and TRBJ1-1): GAGVSQSPSNKVTEKGKDVELRCDPISGHTALYWYRQSLGQGLEFLIYFQGNSAPDKSGLPSDRFSAERTGGSVSTLTIQRTQQEDSAVYLCASSLGKVMNTEAFFGQGTRLTVV.

This clone was observed at least ten times. The CDR3 goes on 3 residues after the read ends, and that part is filled in from the germline J gene. The chain combines TRBV29-1 with TRBJ2-6; D gene unclear. Germline CDR1 SQVTM, CDR2 ANQGSEA. V dropped 4 bases and J dropped 0 bases, with 4 bases sitting between them. The CDR3 is made up of 13 amino acids. Here the CDR3 reads CSVVSSGANVLTF. The DNA read from the CDR3 is TGCAGCGTTGTCAGCTCTGGGGCCAACGTC.

This clone was seen repeatedly, ten times or more. The read ends 3 residues before the CDR3 terminus; that terminus is restored from the germline J gene. The gene calls are TRBV6-1 and TRBJ2-7, with D unclear. Germline V gene data show CDR1 as MNHNS and CDR2 as SASEGT. The CDR3 covers 14 residues. Trimming removed 0 bases from V and 1 base from J, with 7 bases in between. CDR3 DNA (partial): TGTGCCAGCAGTGAAGCCTGGGCATCCTACGAG. It specifies CASSEAWASYE. The whole CDR3 is CASSEAWASYEQYF.

This clone showed up many times. The read halts 3 residues ahead of the CDR3 end, with the missing end drawn from the germline J gene. The V gene is TRBV19, the J gene TRBJ1-2; 7 bases fit TRBD1. Germline V gene lookup returns CDR1 LNHDA and CDR2 SQIVND (reference sequence). With 5 bases clipped from V and 4 bases from J, the junction kept 10 bases outside the gene matches. The CDR3 is 15 amino acids. CDR3 region: CASSDPGQSSYGYTF. CDR3 DNA, as far as it was read: TGTGCCAGTAGTGATCCGGGACAGAGTTCCTATGGC.

This clone showed up many times. The sequenced fragment ends 3 residues before the CDR3 boundary, so the rest is inferred from the germline J gene. This sequence joins TRBV11-3 and TRBJ2-1; 7 bases are a match to TRBD1. Germline V gene sequence: CDR1 SGHNT, CDR2 YENEEA. The CDR3 extends over 15 amino acids. Trimming cost V 6 bases and J 3 bases; bases outside gene matches: 8. The sequenced CDR3 bases are TGTGCCAGCAGTCACCGGGACAGTTACTACAATGAG. It is translated as CASSHRDSYYNE. The entire CDR3 sequence reads CASSHRDSYYNEQFF.

The table lists this clone with many counts. The read finishes 3 residues shy of the CDR3 end, and the germline J gene is used to complete it. The chain recombines TRBV4-2 with TRBJ2-6; D gene unclear. V was clipped by 5 bases and J by 4 bases, with 12 bases between them. The CDR3 is made up of 15 amino acids. The germline V gene encodes CDR1 LGHNA and CDR2 YNFKEQ. This chain's CDR3 is CASSADIVGANVLTF. CDR3 DNA, as far as it was read: TGTGCCAGCAGCGCCGACATCGTGGGGGCCAACGTC.

This clone has only a few counts. This may arise from a read error, as a much more abundant clone is one base away. Read coverage stops 3 residues before the CDR3 terminus; the germline J gene supplies the remainder. J is TRBJ1-4 and V is TRBV2; D may be TRBD1 (5 bases). The CDR3 runs to 14 residues. Germline lookup yields CDR1 SNHLY and CDR2 FYNNEI. The CDR3 here is CASSPRTGERSLFF. The DNA read from the CDR3 is TGTGCCAGCAGCCCAAGGACGGGGGAGAGGTCA. Supplemented by reference TRBV2 and TRBJ1-4, the full variable domain reads EPEVTQTPSHQVTQMGQEVILRCVPISNHLYFYWYRQILGQKVEFLVSFYNNEISEKSEIFDDQFSVERPDGSNFTLKIRSTKLEDSAMYFCASSPRTGERSLFFGSGTQLSVL.

In its sample, this clone was seen many times. The read comes to an end 3 residues before the CDR3 does, leaving the germline J gene to fill in the end. The gene calls are TRBV11-3 and TRBJ2-2; 12 positions agree with TRBD1. The germline V gene encodes CDR1 SGHNT and CDR2 YENEEA. V lost 5 bases, J lost 6 bases, and 4 bases stayed unmatched. The CDR3 extends over 15 amino acids. The sequenced part of the CDR3 DNA is TGTGCCAGCAGCCCGGGACAGGGGGCGGCCGGGGAG. Translation: CASSPGQGAAGE. In full, the CDR3 is CASSPGQGAAGELFF.

This clone was seen many times. The read ends 3 residues before the CDR3 terminus; that terminus is restored from the germline J gene. The chain is built from TRBV6-7 and TRBJ1-5; D perhaps matches TRBD1 (5 bases). TRBV6-7 is flagged as an ORF with uncertain function. This CDR3 region has 17 residues. V lost 0 bases and J lost 7, with 19 bases in between. The DNA read from the CDR3 is TGTGCCAGCAGTTACTCGCGGGGGAAGCAGGCCCCCCAGCCC. Its translation is CASSYSRGKQAPQP. The CDR3 reads in full as CASSYSRGKQAPQPQHF.

Many counts were recorded for this clone. The CDR3 goes on 3 residues after the read ends, and that part is filled in from the germline J gene. This sequence joins TRBV29-1 and TRBJ2-1, with TRBD2 matching over 9 bases. This CDR3 is 16 amino acids long. The V gene's germline CDR1 is SQVTM and CDR2 ANQGSEA. V was pared by 7 bases and J by 7 bases, with 17 bases of the junction left unmatched. The CDR3 sequence: CSATGGGRAVSNEQFF. The part of the CDR3 DNA that was read is TGCAGCGCGACGGGGGGCGGGAGGGCCGTCTCGAATGAG.

In its sample, this clone was seen many times. The read ends 3 residues shy of where the CDR3 ends; the end is completed using the germline J gene. The rearrangement joins TRBV7-2 to TRBJ2-3, with D maybe TRBD2 (7 bases). The CDR3 is 11 residues long. Germline loops: CDR1 SGHTA, CDR2 FQGNSA. The CDR3 loop reads CASKGEGTQYF. The covered CDR3 bases are TGTGCCAGCAAGGGGGAGGGGACG.

There are many counts of this clone. The CDR3 is cut off 3 residues early in the read; its end comes from the germline J gene. This sequence joins TRBV5-5 and TRBJ2-7; tentatively, D is TRBD1 (6 bases). The V gene lost 5 bases and the J gene lost 2 bases, with 11 bases spanning the gap. The CDR3 consists of 13 residues. Germline loops: CDR1 SGHKS, CDR2 YYEKEE (reference sequence). The CDR3 is CASSVDSTYEQYF. The CDR3 bases that were read are TGTGCCAGCAGTGTGGACAGTACCTACGAG.

This clone was counted many times. Read sequence stops 3 residues before the CDR3 end, and the germline J gene provides the missing end. The gene calls are TRBV19 and TRBJ2-7, with 14 positions matching TRBD2. Looked up from germline, CDR1 is LNHDA and CDR2 is SQIVND (reference sequence). The V segment lost 5 bases and the J segment 2 bases; nucleotides outside the gene matches: 2. The CDR3 is 15 residues long. CDR3 protein: CASSVGLAGAYEQYF. Partial CDR3 DNA: TGTGCCAGTAGTGTGGGACTAGCGGGAGCCTACGAG. Full variable domain (missing parts from reference TRBV19 and TRBJ2-7): DGGITQSPKYLFRKEGQNVTLSCEQNLNHDAMYWYRQDPGQGLRLIYYSQIVNDFQKGDIAEGYSVSREKKESFPLTVTSAQKNPTAFYLCASSVGLAGAYEQYFGPGTRLTVT.

This clone was counted many times. The read finishes 3 residues shy of the CDR3 end, and the germline J gene is used to complete it. The rearrangement joins TRBV7-6 to TRBJ2-2; 12 bases align to TRBD2. The CDR3 is 17 amino acids. V lost 5 bases and J lost 0; bases outside the gene matches: 4. Germline V gene lookup returns CDR1 SGHVS and CDR2 FNYEAQ. CDR3 residues: CASSVRTSGTNTGELFF. Incomplete CDR3 DNA: TGTGCCAGCAGCGTACGGACTAGCGGGACGAACACCGGGGAG.